The T cell receptor (beta chain) described here comes from a study of shared clonotypes between healthy human individuals. General study results and limits: A small donor pool kept down the genetic and exposure-history diversity that was represented. Even with large depth, rarefaction showed that sorted-subset sequencing was incomplete. Naive subsets usually exceeded memory subsets in estimated richness.

On this clone: Its cognate antigen is unknown.

Every subset had its genomic DNA shared out evenly among several immunoSEQ plates. The method was immunoSEQ multiplex PCR; TCRdb's version includes in-frame clones alone and lacks a portion of them. The table records about 640,000 clones, 60% to 80% of them present only once. Germline CDR1 is MNHEY and CDR2 is SVGAGI. This CDR3 spans 14 amino acids. The germline V and J ends were trimmed by 6 bases and 7 bases, with 19 bases remaining between them. The sample taken for sequencing was memory CD4+ T cells sorted from blood. The subset denotes: CD45RA-negative fraction. The J gene is TRBJ2-7, the V gene TRBV6-5, with a possible D match to TRBD1 (5 bases). This receptor was identified in a woman aged 25 to 39 in good health. In DNA form, the CDR3 reads TGTGCCAGCAGATCAAGACAGACAGCATGGGAGCAGTACTTC. It encodes CASRSRQTAWEQYF.